Listed below are T cell receptor beta chains from one sample, sequenced in a study of T cell repertoires in cytomegalovirus infection. Using its own MiXCR run on the reads, TCRdb lists one record per CDR3 protein. The table records approximately 500,000 distinct CDR3 sequences, about 11% of them present only once. Sequencing input: PBMCs. The receptors were sampled from a human donor in good health (CMV status not recorded). Some clones in this sample may be carry-over from other donors' samples. Both conserved end residues are trimmed from each CDR3.

V: TRBV14
CDR3: ASSLRREEYEQY

V: TRBV20-1
CDR3: SAVPPATRRTETQY

V: TRBV6-1
CDR3: ASSARGNNQPQH

V: TRBV20-1
CDR3: SAREVAGNSYEQY

V: TRBV5-1
CDR3: ASSLSVGGNSPLH

V: TRBV7-2
CDR3: ASSFISGAYQETQY

V: TRBV9
CDR3: ASSVGRGNTEAF

V: TRBV19
CDR3: ASSTSGTSHTDTQY

V: TRBV27
CDR3: ASSSKGQGPPLTYEQY

V: TRBV27
CDR3: ASSSGRLTYEQY

V: TRBV7-9
CDR3: ATSDRNSYEQY

V: TRBV10-3
CDR3: AINRQGAGEQY

V: TRBV12-3/TRBV12-4
CDR3: ASSFPRGPQETQY

V: TRBV7-2
CDR3: AIKGNTIY

V: TRBV6-1
CDR3: ASGGGPRETQY

V: TRBV12-3/TRBV12-4
CDR3: ASSRGPVRTYEQY

V: TRBV7-2
CDR3: ASSLDGDTQY

V: TRBV15
CDR3: ATSRDRGINEKLF

V: TRBV12-3/TRBV12-4
CDR3: ASRGSAYGGYT

V: TRBV4-2
CDR3: ASSQDGQGGSGNTIY

V: TRBV12-3/TRBV12-4
CDR3: ASSSGTGIYGYT

V: TRBV29-1
CDR3: SVDFGGGEQY

V: TRBV11-2
CDR3: ASSILAGVYNEQF

V: TRBV2
CDR3: ASSEHGGPMKETQY

V: TRBV7-3
CDR3: ASSLIGGQGAHNEQF

V: TRBV10-3
CDR3: AISAGTGTYEQY

V: TRBV20-1
CDR3: SARDGGMETQY

V: TRBV20-1
CDR3: SAHSGGAETQY

V: TRBV6-5
CDR3: ASSSVGAQY

V: TRBV18
CDR3: ASSPLADSYEQY

V: TRBV24-1
CDR3: ATQGGGKQPQH

V: TRBV5-1
CDR3: ASSLQPIRTEAF

V: TRBV5-1
CDR3: ASSLAQGLSYNEQF

V: TRBV6-5
CDR3: ASSRDSSSGANVLT

V: TRBV28
CDR3: ATTGNSDTGELF

V: TRBV7-2
CDR3: ASSLKLYSGNTIY

V: TRBV7-9
CDR3: ASSLTGSNQPQH

V: TRBV9
CDR3: ASSVWGSTDTQY

V: TRBV7-9
CDR3: ASSPGGEGEAF

V: TRBV19
CDR3: ASSSKGANTGELF

V: TRBV10-3
CDR3: AISESLGQGGSKQF

V: TRBV20-1
CDR3: SALGLSGTGTQY

V: TRBV7-8
CDR3: ASSPSYSHNEQF

V: TRBV7-2
CDR3: ASSLGLAGPYEQY

V: TRBV15
CDR3: ATSRVRGVNEKLF

V: TRBV6-5
CDR3: ASRSYRDLPYEQY

V: TRBV5-4
CDR3: ASWGGARNEQF

V: TRBV7-3
CDR3: ASSPWTGGYNEQF

V: TRBV5-5
CDR3: ASSLVKSNQPQH

V: TRBV10-3
CDR3: AISAGQGPRANVLT

V: TRBV29-1
CDR3: SGMTGSAGELF

V: TRBV29-1
CDR3: SVRTDSNTEAF

V: TRBV20-1
CDR3: SARWAGGEGTEAF

V: TRBV7-3
CDR3: ASSLRQGEKLF

V: TRBV6-1
CDR3: ASSDYRGSYEQY